This T cell receptor (beta chain) originates from a study of T cell repertoires in cytomegalovirus infection. About the study: It can be stated that public TCR beta signatures indicated CMV infection as well as a matching HLA type. Study observations and caveats: Totalled public TCR beta family frequency picked out people who carried CMV plus the relevant HLA. In two of eight donors, the top clonotype was HLA-C-restricted CMV-specific.

TCRdb ran MiXCR on the reads and lists one entry per CDR3 protein. The table shows about 130,000 distinct CDR3 sequences, with less than 9.5% occurring only once. The length of the CDR3 is 13 residues. The germline CDR1 and CDR2 sequences are MNHNS and SASEGT. V was cut by 5 bases and J by 3 bases, with 10 bases left in between. This clonotype was detected many times. What it binds is unknown. The rearrangement uses TRBV6-1 and TRBJ2-5, with D possibly matching TRBD1 (6 bases). The source is a human donor in good health (CMV status not recorded). Some clones in this sample may be carry-over from other donors' samples. Sequenced: PBMCs. The CDR3 DNA reads as TGTGCCAGCAGTTCCAAGGGGGAAGAGACCCAGTACTTC. Translating it yields CASSSKGEETQYF.